What follows describes a single TCR beta chain. What it recognizes is unknown. The assay used was immunoSEQ (version v3.0), run at survey level. Sequencing used immunoSEQ multiplex PCR; TCRdb keeps in-frame clones, though not all of them. The sample carries about 26,000 clones, roughly 87% recorded once. The data are from a study of long-term antiretroviral therapy in people with HIV. Trimming cost V 7 bases and J 6 bases; bases outside gene matches: 8. The CDR3 has 14 amino acids. Germline-derived CDR1 and CDR2 are LNHDA and SQIVND (reference sequence). Study-level results: Relative to control repertoires, HIV repertoires exhibited narrower CDR3 length ranges. Older ART regimens may have been in use when blood was drawn between about 2003 and 2017.

HIV-positive participants all received treatment in the United States. This clonotype was obtained from a woman under 40 with HIV. The material sequenced was unsorted PBMCs, taken 1.1 years before starting antiretroviral therapy. The chain uses TRBV19 and TRBJ2-2; 7 bases are shared with TRBD1. The CDR3, as DNA: TGTGCCAGTATTCCAGGGGGTCTTTCCGGGGAGCTGTTTTTT. It translates to CASIPGGLSGELFF.